This TCR beta chain was retrieved from a study of OX40 agonist ivuxolimab in advanced cancers. Looking at the study overall: Across the patients, intravenous ivuxolimab was delivered every 2 weeks at 0.01 to 10 mg/kg. Therapy given before enrollment (anti-PD-1, anti-PD-L1 or anti-CTLA-4) was allowed, and under 45% had some. Patients assigned to dose escalation were diagnosed with hepatocellular carcinoma, melanoma, renal cell or head and neck cancer.

V lost 2 bases to trimming and J lost 8 bases, with 12 bases between them. Per the germline V gene, CDR1 is MNHEY and CDR2 is SVGAGI. The CDR3 loop spans 13 amino acids. Sequenced by immunoSEQ multiplex PCR; TCRdb stores in-frame clones only, minus some. The table shows around 83,000 clones, with around 90% occurring only once. This TCR was recovered from an adult with an advanced solid tumor such as melanoma, head and neck, liver or kidney cancer. This rearrangement joins TRBV6-5 to TRBJ1-2, with D possibly being TRBD1 (6 bases). The sample in question was CD4+ or CD8+ T cells sorted from blood, obtained in a trial of the OX40 agonist ivuxolimab. As DNA, the CDR3 is TGTGCCAGCAGTTACGGGGGGGGGCAGGGCTACACCTTC. It yields the protein CASSYGGGQGYTF.